These T cell receptor beta chains were read from a single sample in a study of Graves' ophthalmopathy and Graves' hyperthyroidism. From the multiplex PCR reads, TCRdb called clonotypes with MiXCR, one entry per CDR3 protein. Seen here are under 400,000 distinct CDR3 sequences, 15% to 20% observed once, and the top ten hold 9% to 15%. Sequencing was performed on peripheral blood. The receptors were gathered from an adult man with Graves' ophthalmopathy. Both conserved end residues are part of each CDR3. Fields, in order: D gene, J gene, V gene, clone size, CDR3 protein, CDR3 DNA. D genes are given only for firm matches. Clone size is not always given. Where it is, it says once, few, many or a class for expanded clones.

. TRBJ1-1 TRBV4-2 few CASSQPGPLNTEAFF TGTGCCAGCAGCCAACCGGGACCGCTGAACACTGAAGCTTTCTTT
TRBD2 TRBJ2-2 TRBV6-2/TRBV6-3 many CASRPLAENTGELFF TGTGCCAGCAGGCCACTAGCGGAGAACACCGGGGAGCTGTTTTTT
. TRBJ2-7 TRBV2 many CAAGAFLGEQYF TGTGCCGCCGGGGCATTCCTGGGGGAGCAGTACTTC
. TRBJ2-7 TRBV11-2 once CASSLRLGYEQYF TGTGCCAGCAGCTTAAGGCTGGGGTACGAGCAGTACTTC
TRBD1 TRBJ2-7 TRBV20-1 many CSAEPGQGLHEQYF TGCAGTGCTGAGCCGGGACAGGGCCTACACGAGCAGTACTTC
TRBD1 TRBJ1-5 TRBV12-3/TRBV12-4 many CASSLADRNNQPQHF TGTGCCAGCAGTTTAGCGGACAGGAACAATCAGCCCCAGCATTTT
. TRBJ2-5 TRBV28 many CASSLPRETQYF TGTGCCAGCAGCTTGCCAAGAGAGACCCAGTACTTC
. TRBJ2-5 TRBV30 . CAWSTVRTIEETQYF TGTGCCTGGAGTACCGTCAGGACTATCGAGGAGACCCAGTACTTC
. TRBJ2-6 TRBV7-9 many CASSGPGTGANVLTF TGTGCCAGCAGCGGACCAGGGACTGGGGCCAACGTCCTGACTTTC
. TRBJ2-7 TRBV28 many CASSFTSRYEQYF TGTGCCAGCAGTTTTACTAGTCGGTACGAGCAGTACTTC
. TRBJ2-5 TRBV11-2 many CASSLAPYQETQYF TGTGCCAGCAGCTTAGCGCCGTACCAAGAGACCCAGTACTTC
TRBD1 TRBJ2-4 TRBV28 many CASSTTGGWNIQYF TGTGCCAGCAGTACGACAGGGGGTTGGAACATTCAGTACTTC
TRBD2 TRBJ2-7 TRBV7-2 few CASSSSSGVSYEQYF TGTGCCAGCAGCTCCTCAAGCGGGGTCTCCTACGAGCAGTACTTC
. TRBJ2-5 TRBV2 many CASRPTLSDQETQYF TGTGCCAGCAGGCCGACACTAAGTGACCAAGAGACCCAGTACTTC
. TRBJ1-5 TRBV12-3/TRBV12-4 many CASSLRGSRNQPQHF TGTGCCAGCAGCTTAAGAGGGAGTCGCAATCAGCCCCAGCATTTT
. TRBJ2-5 TRBV19 . CASSKYRQETQYF TGTGCCAGTAGTAAGTACAGGCAAGAGACCCAGTACTTC
. TRBJ2-5 TRBV6-1 many CASSGRPGDGEETQYF TGTGCCAGCAGTGGCCGGCCCGGGGACGGGGAGGAGACCCAGTACTTC